The 3 T cell receptor beta chains below all came from one sample that was sequenced in a study of T cells in tuberculosis. The table came from immunoSEQ multiplex PCR; TCRdb's copy has only in-frame clones and leaves some out. Of roughly 34,000 clones detected, 70% to 90% appear once; the ten largest clones hold roughly 5.4%. Time point described: new active TB diagnosis, blood taken before or within 7 days of starting treatment. This sample comprised PBMCs, obtained at tuberculosis diagnosis. The source of these receptors is an adult with tuberculosis.

This clone has only one observation. J is TRBJ2-3 and V is TRBV7-2, with TRBD2 matching 12 bases. The CDR3 extends over 16 amino acids. V dropped 5 bases and J dropped 2; count of bases not matched to a gene: 5. CDR1 is SGHTA, CDR2 FQGNSA, per germline. CDR3 coding DNA: TGTGCCAGCAGCCTTGCTAGCGGGGGGGCCACAGATACGCAGTATTTT. The encoded protein is CASSLASGGATDTQYF.

This clone was detected once. The chain carries TRBV5-1 and TRBJ2-2, with a tentative D call TRBD2 (5 bases). Germline CDR1 reads SGHRS; CDR2 reads YFSETQ. The length of the CDR3 is 16 residues. Trimming pared 6 bases from V and 1 base from J, leaving 16 bases between. The CDR3 protein is CASTTPRAKNTGELFF. CDR3 nucleotides: TGCGCCAGCACCACCCCGAGGGCAAAGAACACCGGGGAGCTGTTTTTT. Using reference TRBV5-1 and TRBJ2-2 for the parts outside the CDR3, the full variable domain is KAGVTQTPRYLIKTRGQQVTLSCSPISGHRSVSWYQQTPGQGLQFLFEYFSETQRNKGNFPGRFSGRQFSNSRSEMNVSTLELGDSALYLCASTTPRAKNTGELFFGEGSRLTVL.

The chain recombines TRBV5-4 with TRBJ1-2; 7 bases are a match to TRBD1. The trim removed 0 bases at V and 6 bases at J, leaving 8 bases unmatched. The CDR3 consists of 15 residues. Per germline, CDR1 SGHNT and CDR2 YYREEE (reference sequence). The CDR3 is CASSLAALGGDGYTF. CDR3 nucleotides: TGTGCCAGCAGCTTGGCGGCATTAGGGGGCGATGGCTACACCTTC.